These T cell receptor beta chains were read from a single sample in a study of metastatic and nonmetastatic thyroid tumors. TCRdb re-called the PCR reads with MiXCR. The sample holds approximately 38,000 clones, around 26% seen once. Input material: blood. The receptors originated from a female donor with papillary thyroid cancer or a benign thyroid nodule (not recorded which). Some clones in this sample may be carry-over from other donors' samples. CDR3s leave out the opening cysteine and the closing phenylalanine or tryptophan. A row's size may be missing; if present it is once, few, many or a size class.

v_call clone_size cdr3_aa
TRBV27 many ASNKGAGTEAF
TRBV27 many ASSLGLAGGPGFYNEQF
TRBV12-3/TRBV12-4 many ADRRGDTEAF
TRBV6-1 many ASSPPGQGGNEQF
TRBV20-1 NA SARDTPWEPQH
TRBV6-2/TRBV6-3 medium-sized AIRGGSTDTQY
TRBV20-1 NA SARDSRASYEQY
TRBV30 NA AWSVGDTQY
TRBV19 NA ASPFGAGGPMY
TRBV4-2 many ASSQLSPGELF
TRBV27 few ASSSAPGQENHYAVYT
TRBV15 NA TTSIDRVLRTGSAGELF